This is a list of T cell receptor beta chains from one sample in a study of cytomegalovirus exposure and HLA in healthy donors. Assay used: immunoSEQ multiplex PCR; TCRdb lists only in-frame clones, some missing. The sample lists around 140,000 clones, around 77% occurring once. The sample was PBMCs. Source of these receptors: a woman aged 60-75 years in good health and CMV-seronegative. CDR3s include the opening cysteine and the closing phenylalanine or tryptophan. Each record gives: J gene, V gene, clone size, D gene, CDR3 protein, CDR3 DNA. D genes are given only for firm matches. Clone size is given for some rows only: seen once, a few or many times, or a class if the clone is expanded.

J gene: TRBJ1-2
V gene: TRBV5-1
clone size: -
D gene: -
CDR3 protein: CASSSGGDYGYTF
CDR3 DNA: TGCGCCAGTAGCTCGGGGGGCGACTATGGCTACACCTTC

J gene: TRBJ2-7
V gene: TRBV15
clone size: -
D gene: TRBD2
CDR3 protein: CATSRTGTSGKEQYF
CDR3 DNA: TGTGCCACCAGCAGGACCGGGACTAGCGGGAAAGAGCAGTACTTC

J gene: TRBJ1-3
V gene: TRBV15
clone size: -
D gene: -
CDR3 protein: CATSRDRGTGNTIYF
CDR3 DNA: TGTGCCACCAGCAGAGATCGGGGGACGGGAAACACCATATATTTT

J gene: TRBJ2-2
V gene: TRBV7-8
clone size: -
D gene: TRBD1
CDR3 protein: CASRGQGDFTGELFF
CDR3 DNA: TGTGCCAGCAGGGGACAGGGGGATTTCACCGGGGAGCTGTTTTTT

J gene: TRBJ1-3
V gene: TRBV18
clone size: -
D gene: -
CDR3 protein: CASSPSVVVSGNTIYF
CDR3 DNA: TGTGCCAGCTCACCGTCGGTTGTCGTCTCTGGAAACACCATATATTTT

J gene: TRBJ2-5
V gene: TRBV9
clone size: -
D gene: TRBD2
CDR3 protein: CASSQTSDLGAQYF
CDR3 DNA: TGTGCCAGCAGCCAGACTAGCGATCTCGGAGCCCAGTACTTC

J gene: TRBJ2-3
V gene: TRBV28
clone size: -
D gene: TRBD2
CDR3 protein: CASSLPPPSGTIENTDTQYF
CDR3 DNA: TGTGCCAGCAGTTTACCCCCCCCTAGCGGGACCATAGAGAACACAGATACGCAGTATTTT

J gene: TRBJ1-4
V gene: TRBV25-1
clone size: few
D gene: -
CDR3 protein: CASSDPGQLNEKLFF
CDR3 DNA: TGTGCCAGCAGTGACCCGGGACAACTGAATGAAAAACTGTTTTTT

J gene: TRBJ2-3
V gene: TRBV7-8
clone size: -
D gene: -
CDR3 protein: CASNYPSTDTQYF
CDR3 DNA: TGTGCCAGCAACTACCCCAGTACGGATACGCAGTATTTT

J gene: TRBJ2-3
V gene: TRBV9
clone size: -
D gene: TRBD2
CDR3 protein: CASEGTSGSGTDTQYF
CDR3 DNA: TGTGCCAGCGAGGGGACTAGCGGGAGTGGGACAGATACGCAGTATTTT

J gene: TRBJ2-6
V gene: TRBV27
clone size: -
D gene: TRBD1
CDR3 protein: CASRGTGTFSGANVLTF
CDR3 DNA: TGTGCCAGCAGGGGGACAGGGACCTTCTCTGGGGCCAACGTCCTGACTTTC

J gene: TRBJ2-2
V gene: TRBV18
clone size: -
D gene: -
CDR3 protein: CASSPGTITGELFF
CDR3 DNA: TGTGCCAGCTCACCTGGGACAATCACCGGGGAGCTGTTTTTT

J gene: TRBJ2-1
V gene: TRBV7-3
clone size: -
D gene: -
CDR3 protein: CASSLTGQPNEQFF
CDR3 DNA: TGTGCCAGCAGCTTAACTGGGCAGCCCAATGAGCAGTTCTTC

J gene: TRBJ2-3
V gene: TRBV25-1
clone size: -
D gene: TRBD2
CDR3 protein: CASRTKRAGGLTDTQYF
CDR3 DNA: TGTGCCAGCAGGACAAAACGAGCGGGGGGCCTCACAGATACGCAGTATTTT

J gene: TRBJ2-1
V gene: TRBV5-4
clone size: -
D gene: TRBD2
CDR3 protein: CASSPSGLAGGHEQFF
CDR3 DNA: TGTGCCAGCAGCCCATCGGGACTAGCGGGGGGGCATGAGCAGTTCTTC

J gene: TRBJ1-2
V gene: TRBV28
clone size: -
D gene: -
CDR3 protein: CASSLAGVVYGYTF
CDR3 DNA: TGTGCCAGCAGTTTAGCAGGGGTGGTCTATGGCTACACCTTC

J gene: TRBJ2-1
V gene: TRBV15
clone size: once
D gene: -
CDR3 protein: CATSFQWRDGSEQFF
CDR3 DNA: TGTGCCACCAGTTTCCAGTGGCGGGATGGCAGTGAGCAGTTCTTC

J gene: TRBJ2-5
V gene: TRBV7-8
clone size: -
D gene: -
CDR3 protein: CASTRIVGAQETQYF
CDR3 DNA: TGTGCCAGCACCCGGATAGTGGGAGCGCAGGAGACCCAGTACTTC

J gene: TRBJ1-5
V gene: TRBV5-6
clone size: -
D gene: TRBD1
CDR3 protein: CASSSGQPGNQPQHF
CDR3 DNA: TGTGCCAGCAGCTCGGGACAGCCTGGCAATCAGCCCCAGCATTTT

J gene: TRBJ2-7
V gene: TRBV19
clone size: -
D gene: TRBD2
CDR3 protein: CASSTGLAGVAEQYF
CDR3 DNA: TGTGCCAGTAGTACCGGACTAGCGGGAGTGGCTGAGCAGTACTTC

J gene: TRBJ2-5
V gene: TRBV6-1
clone size: -
D gene: TRBD2
CDR3 protein: CASSRGGQIQETQYF
CDR3 DNA: TGTGCCAGCAGTCGGGGAGGGCAGATCCAAGAGACCCAGTACTTC

J gene: TRBJ1-1
V gene: TRBV19
clone size: -
D gene: -
CDR3 protein: CASTADLLGWEAFF
CDR3 DNA: TGTGCCAGTACCGCCGATCTCCTAGGTTGGGAAGCTTTCTTT

J gene: TRBJ1-3
V gene: TRBV4-2
clone size: -
D gene: -
CDR3 protein: CASSARSGNTIYF
CDR3 DNA: TGTGCCAGCAGCGCGCGGTCTGGAAACACCATATATTTT

J gene: TRBJ2-3
V gene: TRBV2
clone size: few
D gene: -
CDR3 protein: CASRKSPLNTDTQYF
CDR3 DNA: TGTGCCAGCAGGAAATCCCCACTTAACACAGATACGCAGTATTTT

J gene: TRBJ2-2
V gene: TRBV5-1
clone size: -
D gene: -
CDR3 protein: CASSYGGPETGELFF
CDR3 DNA: TGCGCCAGCAGCTACGGCGGCCCGGAGACCGGGGAGCTGTTTTTT

J gene: TRBJ2-1
V gene: TRBV7-2
clone size: -
D gene: -
CDR3 protein: CASSLFRDSNEQFF
CDR3 DNA: TGTGCCAGCAGCTTATTCCGGGACTCCAATGAGCAGTTCTTC

J gene: TRBJ1-1
V gene: TRBV18
clone size: -
D gene: -
CDR3 protein: CASSADQNTEAFF
CDR3 DNA: TGTGCCAGCTCAGCGGATCAGAACACTGAAGCTTTCTTT

J gene: TRBJ1-1
V gene: TRBV5-1
clone size: -
D gene: -
CDR3 protein: CASSLVLNQAFF
CDR3 DNA: TGCGCCAGCAGCTTGGTATTGAATCAGGCTTTCTTT

J gene: TRBJ2-2
V gene: TRBV7-6
clone size: -
D gene: -
CDR3 protein: CASSPPAQGGSGELFF
CDR3 DNA: TGTGCCAGCAGCCCACCGGCGCAGGGAGGTTCCGGGGAGCTGTTTTTT

J gene: TRBJ2-3
V gene: TRBV6-6
clone size: -
D gene: TRBD2
CDR3 protein: CASSYGSGRGTDTQYF
CDR3 DNA: TGTGCCAGCAGTTATGGTAGCGGGAGGGGTACAGATACGCAGTATTTT

J gene: TRBJ1-5
V gene: TRBV18
clone size: -
D gene: TRBD1
CDR3 protein: CASSSGTGGGESNQPQHF
CDR3 DNA: TGTGCCAGCTCATCCGGGACAGGGGGCGGGGAGAGCAATCAGCCCCAGCATTTT

J gene: TRBJ2-4
V gene: TRBV28
clone size: -
D gene: TRBD2
CDR3 protein: CASNPTLGLAGRRNIQYF
CDR3 DNA: TGTGCCAGCAACCCGACCCTCGGGCTAGCGGGCAGGAGGAACATTCAGTACTTC

J gene: TRBJ1-3
V gene: TRBV21-1
clone size: -
D gene: -
CDR3 protein: CASTPGGTHSGNTIYF
CDR3 DNA: TGTGCCAGCACCCCGGGGGGTACCCACTCTGGAAACACCATATATTTT

J gene: TRBJ1-1
V gene: TRBV6-1
clone size: -
D gene: -
CDR3 protein: CASSETGGRSTEAFF
CDR3 DNA: TGTGCCAGCAGTGAAACTGGGGGCCGGAGCACTGAAGCTTTCTTT

J gene: TRBJ2-3
V gene: TRBV28
clone size: -
D gene: TRBD2
CDR3 protein: CASSLSRNRALAGGQGQYF
CDR3 DNA: TGTGCCAGCAGTCTTTCGCGGAACAGGGCCCTAGCGGGGGGGCAGGGGCAGTATTTT

J gene: TRBJ1-5
V gene: TRBV28
clone size: -
D gene: -
CDR3 protein: CASSFPGSNQPQHF
CDR3 DNA: TGTGCCAGCAGTTTTCCAGGGAGCAATCAGCCCCAGCATTTT

J gene: TRBJ2-1
V gene: TRBV7-8
clone size: -
D gene: TRBD2
CDR3 protein: CASSKGTNSYNEQFF
CDR3 DNA: TGTGCCAGCAGCAAAGGGACTAACTCCTACAATGAGCAGTTCTTC

J gene: TRBJ2-1
V gene: TRBV7-9
clone size: -
D gene: TRBD2
CDR3 protein: CSSSPRTSRNNEQFF
CDR3 DNA: TGTTCCAGCAGCCCACGGACTAGCAGGAACAATGAGCAGTTCTTC

J gene: TRBJ2-5
V gene: TRBV9
clone size: -
D gene: -
CDR3 protein: CASSVGLHQETQYF
CDR3 DNA: TGTGCCAGCAGCGTAGGACTGCACCAAGAGACCCAGTACTTC

J gene: TRBJ1-1
V gene: TRBV19
clone size: -
D gene: -
CDR3 protein: CASSSYMNTEAFF
CDR3 DNA: TGTGCCAGTAGTAGTTACATGAACACTGAAGCTTTCTTT

J gene: TRBJ2-5
V gene: TRBV5-1
clone size: few
D gene: TRBD1
CDR3 protein: CASCTGQSFETQYF
CDR3 DNA: TGCGCCAGTTGCACGGGACAGTCTTTTGAGACCCAGTACTTC

J gene: TRBJ1-3
V gene: TRBV7-8
clone size: -
D gene: -
CDR3 protein: CASSPKREASGNTIYF
CDR3 DNA: TGTGCCAGCAGCCCAAAGAGAGAGGCCTCTGGAAACACCATATATTTT

J gene: TRBJ1-4
V gene: TRBV6-1
clone size: few
D gene: TRBD1
CDR3 protein: CASRVGGQSYEKLFF
CDR3 DNA: TGTGCCAGCAGGGTCGGGGGACAGTCTTATGAAAAACTGTTTTTT

J gene: TRBJ1-2
V gene: TRBV5-6
clone size: once
D gene: TRBD1
CDR3 protein: CASRRRTGVGGYTF
CDR3 DNA: TGTGCCAGCAGGCGAAGGACAGGGGTGGGAGGCTACACCTTC

J gene: TRBJ2-2
V gene: TRBV30
clone size: -
D gene: -
CDR3 protein: CAWIKGRAGELFF
CDR3 DNA: TGTGCCTGGATTAAGGGGCGCGCCGGGGAGCTGTTTTTT

J gene: TRBJ2-3
V gene: TRBV27
clone size: once
D gene: TRBD1
CDR3 protein: CASSPGQGGDTQYF
CDR3 DNA: TGTGCCAGCAGTCCCGGACAGGGGGGAGATACGCAGTATTTT

J gene: TRBJ1-6
V gene: TRBV6-6
clone size: -
D gene: -
CDR3 protein: CASMSRGGWNSPLHF
CDR3 DNA: TGTGCCAGCATGTCCCGGGGGGGTTGGAATTCACCCCTCCACTTT

J gene: TRBJ1-2
V gene: TRBV2
clone size: -
D gene: -
CDR3 protein: CASSAPGEGNYGYTF
CDR3 DNA: TGTGCCAGCAGCGCCCCGGGAGAGGGAAACTATGGCTACACCTTC

J gene: TRBJ2-2
V gene: TRBV13
clone size: -
D gene: TRBD2
CDR3 protein: CASRVAGGTGELFF
CDR3 DNA: TGTGCCAGCAGAGTAGCGGGAGGTACCGGGGAGCTGTTTTTT

J gene: TRBJ1-5
V gene: TRBV7-9
clone size: -
D gene: TRBD1
CDR3 protein: CASSFTGAGQPQHF
CDR3 DNA: TGTGCCAGCAGTTTTACAGGGGCAGGCCAGCCCCAGCATTTT

J gene: TRBJ1-5
V gene: TRBV25-1
clone size: -
D gene: -
CDR3 protein: CARAEPQHF
CDR3 DNA: TGTGCCAGAGCGGAGCCCCAGCATTTT

J gene: TRBJ1-2
V gene: TRBV2
clone size: once
D gene: TRBD1
CDR3 protein: CASTEASSTGENYGYTF
CDR3 DNA: TGTGCCAGCACTGAGGCCTCCTCTACAGGGGAGAACTATGGCTACACCTTC

J gene: TRBJ2-5
V gene: TRBV5-4
clone size: -
D gene: TRBD1
CDR3 protein: CASSSRQGARETQYF
CDR3 DNA: TGTGCCAGCAGCTCCAGACAGGGGGCTAGAGAGACCCAGTACTTC

J gene: TRBJ2-2
V gene: TRBV7-8
clone size: -
D gene: TRBD2
CDR3 protein: CASSPIGASGNTGELFF
CDR3 DNA: TGTGCCAGCAGCCCAATAGGAGCTAGCGGTAACACCGGGGAGCTGTTTTTT

J gene: TRBJ2-1
V gene: TRBV5-1
clone size: -
D gene: TRBD2
CDR3 protein: CASSRRPGTSSNEQFF
CDR3 DNA: TGCGCCAGCAGCCGGAGACCCGGGACTAGTTCCAATGAGCAGTTCTTC